One sample yielded the 8 T cell receptor beta chains listed below, sequenced in a study of regulatory T cells in long-lasting Graves disease. Time point given: newly diagnosed GD, antithyroid drugs for less than 3 months. From RNA extracted from PBMCs, the TCR library was made. The TCR beta library used iRepertoire HTBI primers with Arm-PCR amplification of CDR3. TCRdb passed the multiplex PCR reads through MiXCR, listing each CDR3 protein once. The table shows about 300,000 distinct CDR3 sequences, with 18% occurring only once. Sample: peripheral blood mononuclear cells (PBMCs), taken at new diagnosis, from a patient treated with antithyroid drugs. The receptor source for this set is a female donor with Graves disease.

This clonotype was seen repeatedly, ten times or more. This chain uses TRBV6-2 or TRBV6-3 with TRBJ2-5, with D tentatively TRBD1 (6 bases). From germline, CDR1 is MNHEY and CDR2 SVGEGT. Between the trimmed V and J ends, which lost 5 bases and 4 bases, there was a span of 11 bases. The CDR3 spans 13 residues. In DNA, the CDR3 is TGTGCCAGCAGTGAAGGACAGAGAGAGACCCAGTACTTC. Its translation is CASSEGQRETQYF.

The chain recombines TRBV5-1 with TRBJ2-7; 7 bases are a match to TRBD2. With V trimmed by 3 bases and J by 4 bases, 10 bases remained unmatched. The length of the CDR3 is 15 residues. The V gene's germline CDR1 is SGHRS and CDR2 YFSETQ. CDR3 sequence: CASSYWGGSAYEQYF. In DNA form, the CDR3 reads TGCGCCAGCAGCTATTGGGGGGGGTCCGCGTACGAGCAGTACTTC.

The sample holds a few counts of this clonotype. J is TRBJ1-4 and V is TRBV7-2; 7 bases agree with TRBD1. The ends lost 6 bases at V and 8 bases at J; junction bases unmatched: 9. The CDR3 spans 14 residues. Germline values: CDR1 SGHTA, CDR2 FQGNSA. The DNA for the CDR3 is TGTGCCAGCAGTGGAGGGGGCTCGGTCGAAAAACTGTTTTTT. Translated: CASSGGGSVEKLFF.

This clonotype was seen repeatedly, ten times or more. The chain recombines TRBV30 with TRBJ1-5; D possibly corresponds to TRBD1 (6 bases). CDR3 length equals 15 residues. Trimming shortened V by 0 bases and J by 1 base, and 10 bases separated the two germline ends. The germline V gene has CDR1 GTSNPN and CDR2 SVGIG (reference sequence). The CDR3 sequence: CAWSVRGGSNQPQHF. The CDR3, as DNA: TGTGCCTGGAGTGTACGAGGGGGGAGCAATCAGCCCCAGCATTTT.

The CDR3 region is CASSGGTSGSWRNTGELFF. For the CDR3, the DNA is TGTGCCAGCAGTGGTGGGACTAGCGGGAGTTGGAGAAACACCGGGGAGCTGTTTTTT. The rearrangement links TRBV25-1 to TRBJ2-2; 14 bases fit TRBD2. V lost 4 bases and J lost 2; bases outside the gene matches: 9. CDR3 length equals 19 residues. Germline V lookup: CDR1 MGHDK, CDR2 SYGVNS.

This clonotype has ten or more counts. The genes are TRBV6-2 or TRBV6-3 and TRBJ2-5; the match to TRBD1 covers 7 bases. The CDR3 has 15 amino acids. The ends lost 2 bases at V and 4 bases at J; junction bases unmatched: 7. Germline lookup yields CDR1 MNHEY and CDR2 SVGEGT. The CDR3 loop is CASSYAQGRGETQYF. DNA of the CDR3: TGTGCCAGCAGTTACGCACAGGGGCGAGGAGAGACCCAGTACTTC.

In its sample, this clonotype was seen once. V is TRBV3-1 and J is TRBJ2-5; D remains ambiguous. Between the trimmed V and J ends, which lost 1 base and 5 bases, there was a span of 11 bases. The CDR3 runs 14 residues. The germline CDR1 and CDR2 sequences are LGHDT and YNNKEL (reference sequence). The CDR3 reads CASSQGVCHETQYF. The CDR3 DNA reads as TGTGCCAGCAGCCAAGGGGTATGCCATGAGACCCAGTACTTC.

This clonotype was recorded many times. The chain links TRBV6-1 to TRBJ1-1, with D possibly matching TRBD1 (5 bases). Germline V lookup: CDR1 MNHNS, CDR2 SASEGT. This CDR3 contains 12 residues. The V and J ends lost 5 bases and 5 bases respectively, with 9 bases between them. The CDR3, as DNA: TGTGCCAGCAGTCCGGAGGGGACTGAAGCTTTCTTT. It yields the protein CASSPEGTEAFF.